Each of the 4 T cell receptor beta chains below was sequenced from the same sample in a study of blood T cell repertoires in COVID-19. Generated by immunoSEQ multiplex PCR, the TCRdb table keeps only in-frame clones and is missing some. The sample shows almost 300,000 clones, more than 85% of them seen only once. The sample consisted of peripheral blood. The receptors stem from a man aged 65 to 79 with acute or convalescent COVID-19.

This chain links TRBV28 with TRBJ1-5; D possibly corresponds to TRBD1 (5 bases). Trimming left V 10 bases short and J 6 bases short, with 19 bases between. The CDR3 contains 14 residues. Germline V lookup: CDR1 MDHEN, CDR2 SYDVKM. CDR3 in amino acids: CATIRGNVGQPQHF. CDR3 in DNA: TGTGCCACAATTAGGGGAAACGTGGGTCAGCCCCAGCATTTT.

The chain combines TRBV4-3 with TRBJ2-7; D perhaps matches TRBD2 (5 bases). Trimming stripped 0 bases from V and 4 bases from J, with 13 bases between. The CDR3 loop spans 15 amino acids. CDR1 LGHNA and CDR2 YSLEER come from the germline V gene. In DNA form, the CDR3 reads TGCGCCAGCAGCCAAGATTACGGAGGATATTACGAGCAGTACTTC. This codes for CASSQDYGGYYEQYF.

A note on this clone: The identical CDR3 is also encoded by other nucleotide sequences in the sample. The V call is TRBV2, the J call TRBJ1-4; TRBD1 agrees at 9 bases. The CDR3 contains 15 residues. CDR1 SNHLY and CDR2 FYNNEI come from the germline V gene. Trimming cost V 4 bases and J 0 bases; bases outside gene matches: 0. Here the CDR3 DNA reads TGTGCCAGCAGTGGACAGGGGGCAACTAATGAAAAACTGTTTTTT. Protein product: CASSGQGATNEKLFF. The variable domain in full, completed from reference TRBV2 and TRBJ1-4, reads EPEVTQTPSHQVTQMGQEVILRCVPISNHLYFYWYRQILGQKVEFLVSFYNNEISEKSEIFDDQFSVERPDGSNFTLKIRSTKLEDSAMYFCASSGQGATNEKLFFGSGTQLSVL.

CDR3 DNA: TGTGCCACCAGCCCAGAGATGGTACAGGGCGAGCAGTACTTC. Protein: CATSPEMVQGEQYF. The chain links TRBV15 to TRBJ2-7; weak D call: TRBD1 (6 bases). CDR3 length: 14 residues. Germline assignment: CDR1 LNHNV and CDR2 YYDKDF (reference sequence). V was cut by 5 bases and J by 6 bases, with 17 bases left in between.